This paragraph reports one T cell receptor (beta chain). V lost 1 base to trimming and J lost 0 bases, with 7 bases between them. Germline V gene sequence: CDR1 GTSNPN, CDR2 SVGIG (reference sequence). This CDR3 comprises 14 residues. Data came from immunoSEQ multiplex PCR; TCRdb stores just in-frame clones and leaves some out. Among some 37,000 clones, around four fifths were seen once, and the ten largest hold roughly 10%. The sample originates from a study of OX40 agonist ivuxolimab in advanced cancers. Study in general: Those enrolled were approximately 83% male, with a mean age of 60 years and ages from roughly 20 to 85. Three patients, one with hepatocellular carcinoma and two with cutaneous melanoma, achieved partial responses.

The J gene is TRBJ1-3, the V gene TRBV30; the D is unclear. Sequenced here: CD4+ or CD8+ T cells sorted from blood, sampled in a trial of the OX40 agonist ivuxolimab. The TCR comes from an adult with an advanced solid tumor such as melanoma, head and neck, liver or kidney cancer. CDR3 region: CAWSEGSSGNTIYF. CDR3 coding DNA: TGTGCCTGGAGTGAAGGGAGCTCTGGAAACACCATATATTTT.